The sequence of this TCR beta chain was determined in a study of blood T cell repertoires in COVID-19. The protocol was immunoSEQ multiplex PCR, while the TCRdb copy is restricted to in-frame clones and leaves out a portion. The sample includes more than 250,000 clones, around 90% of them seen just once. V lost 6 bases, J lost 2 bases, and 3 bases stayed unmatched. Germline values: CDR1 SNHLY, CDR2 FYNNEI. This CDR3 contains 15 residues. Material: peripheral blood. V and J are TRBV2 and TRBJ1-6; 8 bases are a match to TRBD1. The receptor's source is a woman aged 45-65 years with COVID-19, enrolled during active disease. CDR3: CASSSGQAYNSPLHF. Written as DNA, the CDR3 is TGTGCCAGCAGCTCGGGACAGGCCTATAATTCACCCCTCCACTTT. Looking up the rest from reference TRBV2 and TRBJ1-6 gives the full variable domain: EPEVTQTPSHQVTQMGQEVILRCVPISNHLYFYWYRQILGQKVEFLVSFYNNEISEKSEIFDDQFSVERPDGSNFTLKIRSTKLEDSAMYFCASSSGQAYNSPLHFGNGTRLTVT.